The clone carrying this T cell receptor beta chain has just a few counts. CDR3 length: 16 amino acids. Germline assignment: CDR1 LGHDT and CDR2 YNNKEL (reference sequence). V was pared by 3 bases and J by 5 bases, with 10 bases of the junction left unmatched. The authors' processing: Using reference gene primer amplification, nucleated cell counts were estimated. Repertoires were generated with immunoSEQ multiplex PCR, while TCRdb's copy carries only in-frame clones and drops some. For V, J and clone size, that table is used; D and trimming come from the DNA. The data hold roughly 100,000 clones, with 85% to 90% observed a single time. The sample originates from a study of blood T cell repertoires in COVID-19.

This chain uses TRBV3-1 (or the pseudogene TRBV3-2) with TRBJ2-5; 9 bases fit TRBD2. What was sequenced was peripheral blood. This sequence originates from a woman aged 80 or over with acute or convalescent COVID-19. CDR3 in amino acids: CASSHPRSGGPETQYF. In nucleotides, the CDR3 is TGTGCCAGCAGCCATCCCAGGAGCGGGGGGCCGGAGACCCAGTACTTC.